One and the same sample provided the 18 T cell receptor beta chains below, sequenced in a study of blood T cell repertoires in COVID-19. Clones were sequenced by immunoSEQ multiplex PCR, and TCRdb holds only the in-frame ones, with some missing. The table lists 100,000 or so clones, around 84% of them singletons. Sequencing used peripheral blood. The source is a woman aged 55-70 years in a cohort sampled during active or convalescent COVID-19.

The gene calls are TRBV30 and TRBJ1-4; 9 bases align to TRBD1. This CDR3 region has 13 residues. From germline, CDR1 is GTSNPN and CDR2 SVGIG (reference sequence). After removal of 5 bases from V and 7 bases from J, the junction contained 5 bases not matched to a gene. The CDR3 is CAWGTGRIEKLFF. The CDR3 DNA sequence: TGTGCCTGGGGGACAGGGAGGATTGAAAAACTGTTTTTT.

The V gene is TRBV5-6, the J gene TRBJ2-7, with D unresolved. This CDR3 comprises 11 residues. CDR1 and CDR2 (germline): SGHDT, YYEEEE. Trimming removed 4 bases at V and 5 bases at J, with 7 bases between. CDR3: CASSHYHEQYF. CDR3 DNA sequence: TGTGCCAGCAGCCACTACCACGAGCAGTACTTC. Filled out from reference TRBV5-6 and TRBJ2-7, the complete variable domain reads DAGVTQSPTHLIKTRGQQVTLRCSPKSGHDTVSWYQQALGQGPQFIFQYYEEEERQRGNFPDRFSGHQFPNYSSELNVNALLLGDSALYLCASSHYHEQYFGPGTRLTVT.

This clone appeared a single time. V gene TRBV7-9 combines with J gene TRBJ1-5, with TRBD1 identical over 7 bases. Germline assignment: CDR1 SEHNR and CDR2 FQNEAQ (reference sequence). This CDR3 has 16 residues. With V trimmed by 2 bases and J by 0 bases, 4 bases remained unmatched. The CDR3 DNA reads TGTGCCAGCAGCTTATTCGGGACAGTTAGCAATCAGCCCCAGCATTTT. It yields the protein CASSLFGTVSNQPQHF.

The CDR3 here is CASSSDRALKKNIQYF. CDR3 coding DNA: TGTGCCAGCAGTTCTGACAGGGCTCTCAAAAAAAACATTCAGTACTTC. This sequence joins TRBV6-5 and TRBJ2-4; the match to TRBD1 covers 7 bases. The V and J ends lost 4 bases and 4 bases, in that order; junction bases with no gene match: 10. Germline CDR1 reads MNHEY; CDR2 reads SVGAGI. The CDR3 runs 16 residues.

The genes are TRBV5-6 and TRBJ1-5; no clear D gene. Germline assignment: CDR1 SGHDT and CDR2 YYEEEE. The germline V and J ends were trimmed by 4 bases and 0 bases, with 14 bases remaining between them. The CDR3 has 16 amino acids. CDR3 protein: CASSPFGLNSNQPQHF. In DNA, the CDR3 is TGTGCCAGCAGCCCATTCGGACTCAATAGCAATCAGCCCCAGCATTTT.

This clone turned up a few times. The chain recombines TRBV2 with TRBJ2-6; a weak D match, TRBD1 (5 bases). Trimming left V 6 bases short and J 0 bases short, with 9 bases between. The CDR3 is 15 residues long. Germline-derived CDR1 and CDR2 are SNHLY and FYNNEI. CDR3 coding DNA: TGTGCCAGCAGACTTGGGGCCTCTGGGGCCAACGTCCTGACTTTC. Its protein product is CASRLGASGANVLTF. Variable domain in full (rest from reference TRBV2 and TRBJ2-6): EPEVTQTPSHQVTQMGQEVILRCVPISNHLYFYWYRQILGQKVEFLVSFYNNEISEKSEIFDDQFSVERPDGSNFTLKIRSTKLEDSAMYFCASRLGASGANVLTFGAGSRLTVL.

This clone was recorded a few times. The chain carries TRBV11-2 and TRBJ1-4; 9 nucleotides line up with TRBD1. The CDR3 extends over 14 amino acids. Germline V gene lookup returns CDR1 SGHAT and CDR2 FQNNGV. Trimming took 1 base from V and 7 from J; bases not matched to a gene: 1. The CDR3 DNA reads as TGTGCCAGCAGCTTAGGACAGGGGGGTGAAAAACTGTTTTTT. Residues: CASSLGQGGEKLFF.

This sequence joins TRBV19 and TRBJ1-5, with TRBD1 matching over 9 bases. CDR1 and CDR2 (germline): LNHDA, SQIVND (reference sequence). This CDR3 has 15 residues. V lost 5 bases to trimming and J lost 4 bases; unmatched junction nucleotides: 6. The CDR3 coding sequence is TGTGCCAGTAGTTCCAAACAGGGGGCTAATCAGCCCCAGCATTTT. Translation gives CASSSKQGANQPQHF.

This rearrangement joins TRBV12-3 or TRBV12-4 to TRBJ1-2, with a weak D call TRBD1 (5 bases). This CDR3 is 13 amino acids long. V was shortened by 1 base and J by 5 bases, with 8 bases between the two germline ends. CDR3 region: CASSLGQIYGYTF. The CDR3, as DNA: TGTGCCAGCAGTTTAGGACAGATTTATGGCTACACCTTC.

The chain links TRBV3-1 (or the pseudogene TRBV3-2) to TRBJ2-6, with 8 bases identical to TRBD1. This CDR3 is built from 19 residues. Germline assignment: CDR1 LGHDT and CDR2 YNNKEL (reference sequence). V trimming: 5 bases; J trimming: 1 base; junction bases outside the gene matches: 13. The CDR3 nucleotides are TGTGCCAGCAGCACTAGGACAGGGACGACCTTGTCTGGGGCCAACGTCCTGACTTTC. It specifies CASSTRTGTTLSGANVLTF.

V gene TRBV5-1 combines with J gene TRBJ2-3; TRBD2 might be the D (7 bases). CDR3 size: 16 residues. Trimming cost V 3 bases and J 2 bases, with 16 bases left between them. CDR1 SGHRS and CDR2 YFSETQ come from the germline V gene. As DNA, the CDR3 is TGCGCCAGCAGCTCGACCTTGGCGGGGGCCACAGATACGCAGTATTTT. Protein product: CASSSTLAGATDTQYF.

The chain carries TRBV11-2 and TRBJ1-2; no reliable D call. Germline CDR1 is SGHAT and CDR2 is FQNNGV. Trimming left V 4 bases short and J 4 bases short, with 7 bases between. This CDR3 is built from 12 residues. The CDR3 DNA reads TGTGCCAGCAGCTCAAATAGCTATGGCTACACCTTC. Its protein is CASSSNSYGYTF.

The chain employs TRBV7-6 and TRBJ2-7, with a possible D match to TRBD1 (6 bases). Per the germline V gene, CDR1 is SGHVS and CDR2 is FNYEAQ. Trimming removed 5 bases from V and 2 bases from J, with 22 bases in between. This CDR3 comprises 17 residues. DNA for the CDR3: TGTGCCAGCAGCCATAGGGGCTACTCTAAGGGGGCCTACGAGCAGTACTTC. This codes for CASSHRGYSKGAYEQYF.

The rearrangement uses TRBV28 and TRBJ2-1, with a weak D call TRBD2 (5 bases). CDR1 is MDHEN and CDR2 is SYDVKM in the germline V gene. V shed 1 base and J shed 0 bases, with 10 bases lying between them. This CDR3 contains 16 residues. In nucleotides, the CDR3 is TGTGCCAGCAGTTTATCGAGCGGAGTCTCCTACAATGAGCAGTTCTTC. Its protein is CASSLSSGVSYNEQFF.

This clone was observed a few times. The genes are TRBV30 and TRBJ2-1; 7 bases map to TRBD2. After removal of 5 bases from V and 4 bases from J, the junction contained 11 bases not matched to a gene. Germline CDR1 is GTSNPN and CDR2 is SVGIG (reference sequence). The CDR3 sequence is 15 residues long. CDR3 region: CAWSGGAGRYNEQFF. The CDR3 DNA sequence: TGTGCCTGGTCGGGAGGAGCGGGGAGGTACAATGAGCAGTTCTTC.

This clone appeared once. The J gene is TRBJ1-3, the V gene TRBV19, with TRBD1 matching over 7 bases. Germline V gene data show CDR1 as LNHDA and CDR2 as SQIVND (reference sequence). Unmatched junction bases numbered 15, after V lost 7 bases and J lost 0 bases. The CDR3 sequence is 18 residues long. CDR3 loop: CASTPRTGPLSSGNTIYF. The CDR3 nucleotides read TGTGCCAGTACCCCGCGGACAGGACCCTTGAGCTCTGGAAACACCATATATTTT.

The V call is TRBV5-4, the J call TRBJ2-1, with D possibly being TRBD2 (6 bases). Germline V CDR1 and CDR2: SGHNT, YYREEE (reference sequence). V lost 2 bases and J lost 8, with 17 bases in between. This CDR3 has 15 amino acids. CDR3 DNA sequence: TGTGCCAGCAGCTTAGCCGGGCGGGGAAGGGATGAGCAGTTCTTC. Its protein product is CASSLAGRGRDEQFF.

The genes are TRBV15 and TRBJ2-6; 7 bases align to TRBD1. CDR1 and CDR2 (germline): LNHNV, YYDKDF (reference sequence). The junction had 6 bases not matched to a gene; V was cut back by 1 base and J by 0 bases. CDR3 length: 18 amino acids. The CDR3 sequence is CATSRVLGTASGANVLTF. The CDR3 coding sequence is TGTGCCACCAGCAGAGTTTTGGGGACAGCCTCTGGGGCCAACGTCCTGACTTTC.